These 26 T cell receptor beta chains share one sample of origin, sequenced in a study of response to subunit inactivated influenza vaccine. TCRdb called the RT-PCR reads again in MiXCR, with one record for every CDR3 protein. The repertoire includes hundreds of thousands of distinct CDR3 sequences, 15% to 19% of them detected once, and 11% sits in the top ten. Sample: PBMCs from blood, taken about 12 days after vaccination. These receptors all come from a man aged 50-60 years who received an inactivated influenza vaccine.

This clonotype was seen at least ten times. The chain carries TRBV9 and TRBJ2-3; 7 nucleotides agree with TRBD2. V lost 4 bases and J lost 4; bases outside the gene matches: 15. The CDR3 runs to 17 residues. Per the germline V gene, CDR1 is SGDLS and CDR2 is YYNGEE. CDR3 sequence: CASSNAGLPTWADTQYF. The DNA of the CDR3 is TGTGCCAGCAGCAACGCGGGACTACCGACTTGGGCAGATACGCAGTATTTT.

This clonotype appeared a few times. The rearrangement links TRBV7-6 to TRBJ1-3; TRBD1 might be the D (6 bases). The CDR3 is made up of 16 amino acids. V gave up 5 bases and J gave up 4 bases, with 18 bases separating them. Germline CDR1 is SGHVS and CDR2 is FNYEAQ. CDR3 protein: CASSPIGGAPGNTIYF. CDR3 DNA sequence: TGTGCCAGCAGCCCCATCGGGGGCGCCCCCGGAAACACCATATATTTT. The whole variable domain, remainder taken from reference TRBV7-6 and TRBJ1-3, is GAGVSQSPRYKVTKRGQDVALRCDPISGHVSLYWYRQALGQGPEFLTYFNYEAQQDKSGLPNDRFSAERPEGSISTLTIQRTEQRDSAMYRCASSPIGGAPGNTIYFGEGSWLTVV.

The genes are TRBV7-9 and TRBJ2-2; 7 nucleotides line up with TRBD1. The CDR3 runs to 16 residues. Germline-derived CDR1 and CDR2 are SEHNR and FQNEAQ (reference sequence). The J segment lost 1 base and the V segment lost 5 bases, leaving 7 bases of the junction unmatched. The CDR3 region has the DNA TGTGCCAGCAGCCCGATCGGGACAGAGAACACCGGGGAGCTGTTTTTT. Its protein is CASSPIGTENTGELFF.

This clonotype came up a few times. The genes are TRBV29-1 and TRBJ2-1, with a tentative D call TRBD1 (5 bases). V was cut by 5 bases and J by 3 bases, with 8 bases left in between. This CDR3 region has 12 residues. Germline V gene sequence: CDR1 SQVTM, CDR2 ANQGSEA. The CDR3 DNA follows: TGCAGCGTTTCAGGGTACTACAATGAGCAGTTCTTC. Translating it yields CSVSGYYNEQFF.

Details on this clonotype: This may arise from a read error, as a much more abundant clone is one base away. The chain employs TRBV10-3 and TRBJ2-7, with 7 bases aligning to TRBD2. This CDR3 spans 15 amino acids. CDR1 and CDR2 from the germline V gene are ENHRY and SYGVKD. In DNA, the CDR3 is TGTGCCATCAGTCAGTCCCTAGCGGAAACCTACGAGCAGTACTTC. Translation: CAISQSLAETYEQYF.

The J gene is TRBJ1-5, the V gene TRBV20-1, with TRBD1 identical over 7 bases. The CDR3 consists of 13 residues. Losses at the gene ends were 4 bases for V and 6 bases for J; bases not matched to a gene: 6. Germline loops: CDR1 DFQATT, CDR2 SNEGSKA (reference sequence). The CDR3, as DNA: TGCAGTGCTATCGGGACAGTAAGTCAGCCCCAGCATTTT. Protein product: CSAIGTVSQPQHF.

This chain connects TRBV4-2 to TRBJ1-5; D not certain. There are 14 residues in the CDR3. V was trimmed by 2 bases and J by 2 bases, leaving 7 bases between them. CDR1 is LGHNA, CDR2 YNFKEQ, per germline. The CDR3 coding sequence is TGTGCCAGCAGCCAAACGGAGGGCAATCAGCCCCAGCATTTT. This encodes CASSQTEGNQPQHF.

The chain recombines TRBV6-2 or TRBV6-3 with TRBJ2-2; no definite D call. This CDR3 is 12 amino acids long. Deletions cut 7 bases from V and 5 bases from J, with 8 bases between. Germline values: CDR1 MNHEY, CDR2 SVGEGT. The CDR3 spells CASTSWTGELFF. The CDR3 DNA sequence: TGTGCCAGCACCTCGTGGACCGGGGAGCTGTTTTTT.

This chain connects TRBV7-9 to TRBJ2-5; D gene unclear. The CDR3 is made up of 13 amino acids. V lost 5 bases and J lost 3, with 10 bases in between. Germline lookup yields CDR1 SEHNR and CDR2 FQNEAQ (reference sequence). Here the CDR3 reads CASSARTEETQYF. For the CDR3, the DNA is TGTGCCAGCAGCGCCCGGACGGAAGAGACCCAGTACTTC.

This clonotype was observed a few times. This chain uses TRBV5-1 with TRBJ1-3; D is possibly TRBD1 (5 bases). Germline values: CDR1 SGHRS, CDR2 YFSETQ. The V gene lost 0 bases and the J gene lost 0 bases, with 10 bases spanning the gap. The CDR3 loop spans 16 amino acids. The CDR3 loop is CASSLGQGPSGNTIYF. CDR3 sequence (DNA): TGCGCCAGCAGCTTGGGGCAGGGCCCCTCTGGAAACACCATATATTTT.

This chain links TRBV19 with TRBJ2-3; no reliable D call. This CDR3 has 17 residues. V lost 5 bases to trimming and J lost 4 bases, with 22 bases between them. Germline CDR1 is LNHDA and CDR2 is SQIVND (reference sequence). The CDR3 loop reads CASSWARGVAGADTQYF. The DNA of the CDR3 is TGTGCCAGTAGTTGGGCACGCGGTGTAGCAGGTGCAGATACGCAGTATTTT.

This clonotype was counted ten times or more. DNA for the CDR3: TGTGCCAGCAGTTTAATTCCGCTGACTAGCGAGGAAGATACGCAGTATTTT. It is translated as CASSLIPLTSEEDTQYF. This chain joins TRBV12-3 or TRBV12-4 and TRBJ2-3; 8 bases fit TRBD2. Unmatched junction bases numbered 12, after V lost 2 bases and J lost 5 bases. This CDR3 is built from 17 residues.

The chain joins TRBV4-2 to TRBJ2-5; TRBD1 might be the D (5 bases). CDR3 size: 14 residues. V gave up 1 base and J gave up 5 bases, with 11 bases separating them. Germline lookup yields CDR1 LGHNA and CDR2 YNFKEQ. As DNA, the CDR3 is TGTGCCAGCAGCCAAGGCTCAGGGTGGGAGACCCAGTACTTC. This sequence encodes CASSQGSGWETQYF.

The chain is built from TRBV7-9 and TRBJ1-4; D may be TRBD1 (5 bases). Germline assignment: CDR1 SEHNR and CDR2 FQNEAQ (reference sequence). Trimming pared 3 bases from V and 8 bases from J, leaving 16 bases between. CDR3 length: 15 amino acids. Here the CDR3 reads CASSFGRDIKEKLFF. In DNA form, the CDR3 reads TGTGCCAGCAGCTTCGGCAGGGATATTAAGGAAAAACTGTTTTTT.

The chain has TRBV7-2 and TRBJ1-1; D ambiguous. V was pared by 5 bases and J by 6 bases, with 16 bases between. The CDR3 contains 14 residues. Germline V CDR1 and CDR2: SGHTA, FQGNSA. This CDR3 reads CASSPPGSVSEAFF. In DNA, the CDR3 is TGTGCCAGCAGCCCCCCCGGGTCGGTCTCTGAAGCTTTCTTT.

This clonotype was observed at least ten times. In DNA form, the CDR3 reads TGCGCCAGCAGCCCTGCAGGGGACCCATCCTACGAGCAGTACTTC. As protein: CASSPAGDPSYEQYF. This rearrangement joins TRBV5-1 to TRBJ2-7; possibly TRBD1 for D (6 bases). This CDR3 is 15 amino acids long. Per the germline V gene, CDR1 is SGHRS and CDR2 is YFSETQ. Trimming removed 4 bases at V and 1 base at J, with 15 bases between.

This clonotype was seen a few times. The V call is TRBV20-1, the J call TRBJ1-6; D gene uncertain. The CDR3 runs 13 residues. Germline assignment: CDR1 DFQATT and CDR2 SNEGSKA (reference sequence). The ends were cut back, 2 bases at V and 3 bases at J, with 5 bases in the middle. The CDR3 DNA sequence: TGCAGTGCTAGAACGAACTATAATTCACCCCTCCACTTT. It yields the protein CSARTNYNSPLHF.

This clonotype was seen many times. CDR3: CASSLLGGRETQYF. Written as DNA, the CDR3 is TGTGCCAGCAGTTTGCTCGGAGGTAGAGAGACCCAGTACTTC. The chain links TRBV27 to TRBJ2-5, with D maybe TRBD2 (5 bases). This CDR3 contains 14 residues. Per the germline V gene, CDR1 is MNHEY and CDR2 is SMNVEV (reference sequence). The germline V and J ends were trimmed by 3 bases and 4 bases, with 12 bases remaining between them.

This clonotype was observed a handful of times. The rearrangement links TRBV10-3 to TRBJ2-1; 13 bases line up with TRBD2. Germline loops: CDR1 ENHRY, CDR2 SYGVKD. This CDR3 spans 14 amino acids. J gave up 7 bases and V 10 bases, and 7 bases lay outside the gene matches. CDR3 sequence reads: CAREAGLAGNEQFF. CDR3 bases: TGTGCCAGAGAAGCGGGACTAGCGGGGAATGAGCAGTTCTTC.

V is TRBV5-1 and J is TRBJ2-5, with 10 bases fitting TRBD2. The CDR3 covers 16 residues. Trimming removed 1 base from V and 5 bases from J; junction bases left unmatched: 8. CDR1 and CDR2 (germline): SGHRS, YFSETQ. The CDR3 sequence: CASSLNPSGSGETQYF. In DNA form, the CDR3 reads TGCGCCAGCAGCTTGAACCCTAGCGGGAGCGGGGAGACCCAGTACTTC. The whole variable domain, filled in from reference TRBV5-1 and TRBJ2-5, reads KAGVTQTPRYLIKTRGQQVTLSCSPISGHRSVSWYQQTPGQGLQFLFEYFSETQRNKGNFPGRFSGRQFSNSRSEMNVSTLELGDSALYLCASSLNPSGSGETQYFGPGTRLLVL.

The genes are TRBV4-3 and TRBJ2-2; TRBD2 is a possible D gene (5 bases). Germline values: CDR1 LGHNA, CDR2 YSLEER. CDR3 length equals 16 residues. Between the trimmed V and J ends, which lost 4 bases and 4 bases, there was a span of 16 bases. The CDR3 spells CASSPFEGEPTGELFF. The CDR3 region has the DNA TGCGCCAGCAGCCCCTTTGAGGGAGAACCCACCGGGGAGCTGTTTTTT.

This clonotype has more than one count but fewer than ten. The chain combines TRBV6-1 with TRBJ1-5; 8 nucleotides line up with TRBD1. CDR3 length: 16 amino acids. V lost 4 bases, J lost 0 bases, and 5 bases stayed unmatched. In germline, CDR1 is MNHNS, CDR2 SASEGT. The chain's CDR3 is CASSGTGGYSNQPQHF. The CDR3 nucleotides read TGTGCCAGCAGTGGAACAGGGGGATATAGCAATCAGCCCCAGCATTTT.

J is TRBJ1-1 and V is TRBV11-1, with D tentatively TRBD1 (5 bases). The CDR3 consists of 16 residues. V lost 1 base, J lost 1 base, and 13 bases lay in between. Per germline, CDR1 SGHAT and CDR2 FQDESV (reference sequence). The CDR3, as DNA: TGTGCCAGCAGCTTAGTATTTGGGGGTTCGAACACTGAAGCTTTCTTT. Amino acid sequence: CASSLVFGGSNTEAFF.

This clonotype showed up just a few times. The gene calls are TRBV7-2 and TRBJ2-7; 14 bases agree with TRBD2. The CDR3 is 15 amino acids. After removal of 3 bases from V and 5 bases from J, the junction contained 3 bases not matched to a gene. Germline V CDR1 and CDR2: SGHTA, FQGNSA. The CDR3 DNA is TGTGCCAGCAGCTTGGTGGGACTAGCGGGAGACGAGCAGTACTTC. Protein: CASSLVGLAGDEQYF.

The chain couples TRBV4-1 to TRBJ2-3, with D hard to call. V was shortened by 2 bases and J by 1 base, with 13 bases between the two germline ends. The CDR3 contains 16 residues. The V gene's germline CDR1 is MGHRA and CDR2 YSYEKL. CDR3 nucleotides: TGCGCCAGCAGCCAAATAGGGTGGGTCGGCACAGATACGCAGTATTTT. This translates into CASSQIGWVGTDTQYF.

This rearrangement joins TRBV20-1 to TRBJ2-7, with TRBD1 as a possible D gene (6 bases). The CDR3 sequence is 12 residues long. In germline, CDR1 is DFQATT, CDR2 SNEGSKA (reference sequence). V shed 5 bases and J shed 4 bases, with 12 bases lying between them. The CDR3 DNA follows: TGCAGTGCTCGTAGACAGGAGTACGAGCAGTACTTC. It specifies CSARRQEYEQYF.